This T cell receptor beta chain was identified during a study of T cell responses to AZD1222 COVID-19 vaccine. General observations from the study: There were vaccine-associated CD4 TCRs across spike, dominant at 160-218 and 743-854.

The data were produced by immunoSEQ multiplex PCR, yet TCRdb's version contains in-frame clones alone and is incomplete. Among about 130,000 clones, 75% to 90% were seen once, and the ten largest hold around 7.8%. Concerning this clone: Its target is unknown.

The sequencing here drew on peripheral blood, taken on day 0 of AZD1222 vaccination. The receptor was isolated from an adult in good health.

The CDR3, as DNA: TGTGCAAGTCGCTTAGCGCAGAGTGAAGCTTTCTTT. The encoded protein is CASRLAQSEAFF. The V gene is TRBV12-2, the J gene TRBJ1-1. TRBV12-2 constitutes a pseudogene. CDR3 size: 12 residues.